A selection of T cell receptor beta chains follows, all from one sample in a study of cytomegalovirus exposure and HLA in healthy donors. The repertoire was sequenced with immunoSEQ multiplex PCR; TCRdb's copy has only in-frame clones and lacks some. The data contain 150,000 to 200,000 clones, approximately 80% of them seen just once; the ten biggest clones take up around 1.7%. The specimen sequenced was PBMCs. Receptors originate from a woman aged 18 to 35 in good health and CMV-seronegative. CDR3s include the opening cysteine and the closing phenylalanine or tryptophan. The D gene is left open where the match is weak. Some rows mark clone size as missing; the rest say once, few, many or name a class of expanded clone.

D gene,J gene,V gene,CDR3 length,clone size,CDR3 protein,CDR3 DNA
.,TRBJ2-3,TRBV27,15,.,CASSLNFRGTDTQYF,TGTGCCAGCAGTTTGAATTTTCGGGGGACAGATACGCAGTATTTT
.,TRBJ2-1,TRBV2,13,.,CASSVVPQNEQFF,TGTGCCAGCAGTGTTGTACCACAGAATGAGCAGTTCTTC
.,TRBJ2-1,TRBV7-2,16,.,CASSLEIGSTYNEQFF,TGTGCCAGCAGCTTAGAGATAGGGAGTACCTACAATGAGCAGTTCTTC
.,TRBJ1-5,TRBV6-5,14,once,CASRDTGINQPQHF,TGTGCCAGCAGGGACACAGGGATCAATCAGCCCCAGCATTTT
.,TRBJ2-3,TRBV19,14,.,CASSRGIGADTQYF,TGTGCCAGTAGTCGCGGGATAGGTGCAGATACGCAGTATTTT
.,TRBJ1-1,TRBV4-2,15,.,CASSQTEGVDTEAFF,TGTGCCAGCAGCCAGACCGAGGGGGTGGACACTGAAGCTTTCTTT
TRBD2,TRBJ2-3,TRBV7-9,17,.,CASRPLTVAGLYDTQYF,TGTGCCAGCAGGCCCCTTACCGTAGCGGGACTGTACGATACGCAGTATTTT
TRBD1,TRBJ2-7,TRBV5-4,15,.,CASSLGQGISYEQYF,TGTGCCAGCAGCTTGGGACAGGGTATCTCCTACGAGCAGTACTTC
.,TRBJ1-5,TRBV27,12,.,CASGDRGQPQHF,TGTGCCAGCGGGGATAGGGGACAGCCCCAGCATTTT
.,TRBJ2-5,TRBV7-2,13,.,CASSIRGPETQYF,TGTGCCAGCAGCATAAGGGGTCCAGAGACCCAGTACTTC
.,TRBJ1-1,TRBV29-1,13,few,CSVDPAWDTEAFF,TGCAGCGTTGATCCAGCGTGGGACACTGAAGCTTTCTTT
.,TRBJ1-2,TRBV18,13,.,CASSPRDTDGYTF,TGTGCCAGCTCACCCCGGGACACCGATGGCTACACCTTC
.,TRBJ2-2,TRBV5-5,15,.,CASTGGELVTGELFF,TGTGCCAGCACCGGAGGGGAGCTGGTCACCGGGGAGCTGTTTTTT
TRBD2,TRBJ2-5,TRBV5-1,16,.,CASSSGELAHQETQYF,TGCGCCAGCAGCTCAGGCGAACTAGCGCACCAAGAGACCCAGTACTTC
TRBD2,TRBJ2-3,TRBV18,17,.,CASSHGLAGSSTDTQYF,TGTGCCAGCTCACACGGACTAGCGGGCTCTAGCACAGATACGCAGTATTTT
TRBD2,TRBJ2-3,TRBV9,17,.,CASSLRPGGRTTDTQYF,TGTGCCAGCAGCTTAAGGCCTGGCGGGAGAACTACAGATACGCAGTATTTT
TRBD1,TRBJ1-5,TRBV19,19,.,CASTYRPGQVLYSNQPQHF,TGTGCCAGTACCTATAGACCGGGACAGGTACTTTATAGCAATCAGCCCCAGCATTTT
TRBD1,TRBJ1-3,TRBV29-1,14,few,CSADATGAGNTIYF,TGCAGCGCAGATGCGACAGGGGCTGGAAACACCATATATTTT
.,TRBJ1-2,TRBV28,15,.,CASVVGRLGSYGYTF,TGTGCCAGCGTGGTAGGGAGATTAGGATCCTATGGCTACACCTTC
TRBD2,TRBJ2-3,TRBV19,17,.,CASSIDLLAGGGDTQYF,TGTGCCAGTAGTATAGATCTTCTAGCGGGAGGGGGGGATACGCAGTATTTT
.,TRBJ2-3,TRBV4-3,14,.,CASSQVRDADTQYF,TGCGCCAGCAGCCAAGTTCGGGATGCAGATACGCAGTATTTT
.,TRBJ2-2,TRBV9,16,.,CASSAPFQDFTGELFF,TGTGCCAGCAGCGCCCCCTTTCAAGACTTCACCGGGGAGCTGTTTTTT
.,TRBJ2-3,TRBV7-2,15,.,CASSSRETPRYTQYF,TGTGCCAGCAGCTCTCGGGAGACCCCCCGGTATACGCAGTATTTT
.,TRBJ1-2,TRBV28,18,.,CASSFRGVLLPRWGGYTF,TGTGCCAGCAGTTTCCGAGGAGTTCTTTTACCCCGCTGGGGCGGCTACACCTTC
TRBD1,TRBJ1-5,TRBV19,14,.,CASSFTGGNQPQHF,TGTGCCAGTAGTTTTACAGGGGGCAATCAGCCCCAGCATTTT
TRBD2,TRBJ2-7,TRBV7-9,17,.,CASSLAFVAGATYEQYF,TGTGCCAGCAGCTTAGCGTTTGTAGCGGGCGCTACCTACGAGCAGTACTTC
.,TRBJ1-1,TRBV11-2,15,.,CASSLALGGSTEAFF,TGTGCCAGCAGCTTAGCGTTGGGAGGGTCCACTGAAGCTTTCTTT
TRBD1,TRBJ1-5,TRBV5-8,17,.,CASSFRGTGARNQPQHF,TGTGCCAGCAGCTTTCGTGGGACAGGGGCTCGCAATCAGCCCCAGCATTTT
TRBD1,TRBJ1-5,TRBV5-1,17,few,CASSTGTAEGSNQPQHF,TGCGCCAGCAGTACCGGGACAGCCGAGGGGAGCAATCAGCCCCAGCATTTT
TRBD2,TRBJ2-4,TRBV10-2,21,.,CASSSESTGTSGAKDKNIQYF,TGCGCCAGCAGCAGTGAAAGTACCGGGACTAGCGGGGCTAAAGACAAAAACATTCAGTACTTC
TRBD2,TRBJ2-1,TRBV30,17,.,CAWSVGLAGGIYNEQFF,TGTGCCTGGAGTGTAGGGCTAGCGGGAGGCATCTACAATGAGCAGTTCTTC
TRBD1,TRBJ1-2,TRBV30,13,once,CAWNRDRGYGYTF,TGTGCCTGGAATAGGGACAGGGGCTATGGCTACACCTTC
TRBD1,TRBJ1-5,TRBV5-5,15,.,CASSAGTGGNQPQHF,TGTGCCAGCAGCGCCGGGACAGGGGGCAATCAGCCCCAGCATTTT
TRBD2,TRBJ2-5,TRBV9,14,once,CASSVGGGLETQYF,TGTGCCAGCAGCGTAGGGGGGGGGTTGGAGACCCAGTACTTC
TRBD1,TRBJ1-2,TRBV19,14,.,CASKGQRTNYGYTF,TGTGCCAGTAAGGGACAGAGAACTAACTATGGCTACACCTTC
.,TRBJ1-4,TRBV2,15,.,CASSDRRGSGEKLFF,TGTGCCAGCAGTGACCGGAGAGGATCTGGGGAAAAACTGTTTTTT
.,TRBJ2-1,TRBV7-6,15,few,CASSLEGERYNEQFF,TGTGCCAGCAGCTTGGAGGGAGAGCGGTACAATGAGCAGTTCTTC